The source of this T cell receptor beta chain is a study of shared clonotypes between healthy human individuals. The wider study: Donors, aged 18 to 49, were a couple of women and three men. Study-wide results and limits: Limited genetic and exposure-history diversity came from having few donors.

Turning to this clone: Its target is unknown.

Trimming stripped 2 bases from V and 9 bases from J, with 16 bases between. The CDR3 consists of 15 residues. The germline CDR1 and CDR2 sequences are MNHEY and SVGAGI. Every subset had its genomic DNA shared out evenly among several immunoSEQ plates. Repertoires were generated with immunoSEQ multiplex PCR, while TCRdb's copy carries only in-frame clones and drops some. The data contain about 460,000 clones, 77% of them singletons. Donors were healthy HIV-negative adults without recent acute infections or vaccinations. Input material: PBMCs. The chain employs TRBV6-5 and TRBJ1-4; D gene uncertain. The source of this sequence is a woman aged 40 to 50 in good health. Some clones in this sample may be carry-over from other donors' samples. This chain's CDR3 is CASSYEGGLGKKLFF. The CDR3 nucleotides read TGTGCCAGCAGTTACGAGGGTGGGCTGGGTAAAAAACTGTTTTTT.